The 16 T cell receptor beta chains below were found in one sample sequenced in a study of T cell changes during pregnancy in multiple sclerosis. Some clones are missing from TCRdb's copy, which holds only in-frame ones; the method was immunoSEQ multiplex PCR. The table records about 75,000 clones, about 90% of them present only once. The specimen was CD4+ T cells from peripheral blood mononuclear cells, collected before pregnancy. Source of these receptors: a female donor with multiple sclerosis, enrolled in a pregnancy study.

The chain joins TRBV9 to TRBJ2-3; TRBD2 is a possible D gene (5 bases). The CDR3 spans 12 residues. Germline V lookup: CDR1 SGDLS, CDR2 YYNGEE. Trimming took 3 bases from V and 7 from J, leaving 9 bases between them. The DNA for the CDR3 is TGTGCCAGCAGCGCCCAGACTAATACGCAGTATTTT. This codes for CASSAQTNTQYF. The whole variable domain, filled in from reference TRBV9 and TRBJ2-3, reads DSGVTQTPKHLITATGQRVTLRCSPRSGDLSVYWYQQSLDQGLQFLIQYYNGEERAKGNILERFSAQQFPDLHSELNLSSLELGDSALYFCASSAQTNTQYFGPGTRLTVL.

The chain has TRBV14 and TRBJ1-1; TRBD1 might be the D (6 bases). The germline CDR1 and CDR2 sequences are SGHDN and FVKESK. The CDR3 spans 16 residues. Trimming took 0 bases from V and 8 from J, leaving 19 bases between them. CDR3 DNA: TGTGCCAGCAGCCAAGATCGGTGGGCCAGGGGCCCCGAAGCTTTCTTT. Protein sequence: CASSQDRWARGPEAFF.

In its sample, this clone was seen a few times. The chain joins TRBV28 to TRBJ1-1; D is uncertain. The CDR3 runs 11 residues. CDR1 is MDHEN and CDR2 is SYDVKM in the germline V gene. V lost 7 bases and J lost 1, with 4 bases in between. CDR3 residues: CASKRNTEAFF. The DNA of the CDR3 is TGTGCCAGCAAGCGGAACACTGAAGCTTTCTTT. The full variable domain, completed using reference TRBV28 and TRBJ1-1, is DVKVTQSSRYLVKRTGEKVFLECVQDMDHENMFWYRQDPGLGLRLIYFSYDVKMKEKGDIPEGYSVSREKKERFSLILESASTNQTSMYLCASKRNTEAFFGQGTRLTVV.

The chain combines TRBV30 with TRBJ2-3; possibly TRBD2 for D (5 bases). The CDR3 is 14 residues long. The ends were cut back, 4 bases at V and 2 bases at J, with 13 bases in the middle. From germline, CDR1 is GTSNPN and CDR2 SVGIG (reference sequence). The chain's CDR3 is CAWKSGVYTDTQYF. The CDR3 bases are TGTGCCTGGAAGTCCGGGGTCTACACAGATACGCAGTATTTT.

The chain carries TRBV7-2 and TRBJ2-2; no reliable D call. Germline assignment: CDR1 SGHTA and CDR2 FQGNSA. Trimming shortened V by 2 bases and J by 3 bases, and 10 bases separated the two germline ends. CDR3 size: 15 residues. The CDR3 region has the DNA TGTGCCAGCAGCTTAAGAGTACGGGACACCGGGGAGCTGTTTTTT. This sequence encodes CASSLRVRDTGELFF. Combining the CDR3 with reference TRBV7-2 and TRBJ2-2 gives the whole variable domain GAGVSQSPSNKVTEKGKDVELRCDPISGHTALYWYRQSLGQGLEFLIYFQGNSAPDKSGLPSDRFSAERTGGSVSTLTIQRTQQEDSAVYLCASSLRVRDTGELFFGEGSRLTVL.

The chain recombines TRBV19 with TRBJ2-4; 7 bases align to TRBD1. Unmatched junction bases numbered 3, after V lost 8 bases and J lost 8 bases. The CDR3 spans 11 residues. Germline V CDR1 and CDR2: LNHDA, SQIVND (reference sequence). The CDR3 region is CASGDRDIQYF. Here the CDR3 DNA reads TGTGCCAGTGGCGACAGGGACATTCAGTACTTC.

The genes are TRBV11-3 and TRBJ2-7, with D possibly being TRBD2 (6 bases). This CDR3 contains 14 residues. Germline loops: CDR1 SGHNT, CDR2 YENEEA. The V gene lost 5 bases and the J gene lost 6 bases, with 17 bases spanning the gap. DNA for the CDR3: TGTGCCAGCAGCGACAAGACTAGATCGGGCGAGCAGTACTTC. Translation: CASSDKTRSGEQYF.

This chain joins TRBV2 and TRBJ1-5; the match to TRBD1 covers 10 bases. The CDR3 has 15 residues. Germline V gives CDR1 SNHLY, CDR2 FYNNEI. V was pared by 6 bases and J by 6 bases, with 8 bases of the junction left unmatched. This CDR3 reads CASRPRQGASQPQHF. The CDR3 DNA is TGTGCCAGCAGACCAAGACAGGGGGCAAGTCAGCCCCAGCATTTT.

The rearrangement uses TRBV18 and TRBJ1-5, with D perhaps matching TRBD1 (6 bases). CDR1 and CDR2 (germline): KGHSH, LQKENI. The V end lost 5 bases, the J end lost 4 bases, and 12 bases lay between the germline ends. This CDR3 has 14 residues. CDR3 sequence reads: CASSSYQGNQPQHF. CDR3 in DNA: TGTGCCAGCTCATCGTACCAGGGGAATCAGCCCCAGCATTTT.

The chain couples TRBV9 to TRBJ2-7; TRBD1 matches at 8 bases. Losses at the gene ends were 1 base for V and 4 bases for J; bases not matched to a gene: 7. The CDR3 sequence is 15 residues long. Germline CDR1 is SGDLS and CDR2 is YYNGEE. This CDR3 reads CASSVFPGGGYEQYF. The CDR3 DNA is TGTGCCAGCAGCGTATTTCCAGGGGGCGGTTACGAGCAGTACTTC.

About this clone: An end of the junction does not agree with germline; a read error may underlie this. V usage is TRBV7-7 and J usage is TRBJ2-7, with TRBD1 as a possible D gene (5 bases). Germline loops: CDR1 SSHAT, CDR2 FNYEAQ (reference sequence). The CDR3 runs 14 residues. The CDR3 sequence is CASSPRPGPYEQYF. The CDR3 nucleotides are TGTGCTAGCAGCCCCCGGCCAGGGCCCTACGAGCAGTACTTC.

The CDR3 DNA sequence: TGTGCCAGCAGCGCAGACCGGGACTGGGCCTACGAGCAGTACTTC. It codes for CASSADRDWAYEQYF. This chain connects TRBV9 to TRBJ2-7; D is possibly TRBD2 (6 bases). Looked up from germline, CDR1 is SGDLS and CDR2 is YYNGEE. The CDR3 consists of 15 residues. Trimming stripped 3 bases from V and 2 bases from J, with 15 bases between. The variable domain in full, completed from reference TRBV9 and TRBJ2-7, reads DSGVTQTPKHLITATGQRVTLRCSPRSGDLSVYWYQQSLDQGLQFLIQYYNGEERAKGNILERFSAQQFPDLHSELNLSSLELGDSALYFCASSADRDWAYEQYFGPGTRLTVT.

The CDR3 reads CASSRTGYEQYF. The CDR3 nucleotides are TGTGCCAGCAGCAGGACTGGCTACGAGCAGTACTTC. V is TRBV27 and J is TRBJ2-7, with TRBD2 as a possible D gene (5 bases). This CDR3 contains 12 residues. V was trimmed by 6 bases and J by 3 bases, leaving 9 bases between them. Germline-derived CDR1 and CDR2 are MNHEY and SMNVEV (reference sequence).

The chain carries TRBV6-5 and TRBJ1-1; no clear D gene. Trimming shortened V by 0 bases and J by 5 bases, and 13 bases separated the two germline ends. The CDR3 has 15 residues. Germline CDR1 is MNHEY and CDR2 is SVGAGI. Here the CDR3 reads CASSYSPGGGTEAFF. For the CDR3, the DNA is TGTGCCAGCAGTTACTCCCCCGGAGGTGGAACTGAAGCTTTCTTT.

This clone has just a few counts. The chain carries TRBV28 and TRBJ1-2; the D is unclear. The V end was cut by 4 bases, the J end by 8 bases, with 11 bases between. The CDR3 consists of 12 residues. Germline V lookup: CDR1 MDHEN, CDR2 SYDVKM. CDR3 in DNA: TGTGCCAGCAGTTCACCCGCGGGAGGCTACACCTTC. This translates into CASSSPAGGYTF.

The chain has TRBV10-3 and TRBJ1-2; a weak D match, TRBD1 (5 bases). Germline V gene sequence: CDR1 ENHRY, CDR2 SYGVKD. V dropped 4 bases and J dropped 6 bases, with 9 bases sitting between them. The CDR3 runs to 12 residues. CDR3 DNA: TGTGCCATCAGTGGTTCAGGGAATGGCTACACCTTC. Translating gives CAISGSGNGYTF.